This note documents a single T cell receptor (beta chain) sequence. This record comes from a study of T-cell memory formation after mild COVID-19. This CDR3 comprises 13 residues. V was shortened by 6 bases and J by 8 bases, with 14 bases between the two germline ends. Germline CDR1 and CDR2: SGHNT and YENEEA. Using its own MiXCR run on the 5' RACE reads, TCRdb lists one record per CDR3 protein. The sample holds some 350,000 distinct CDR3 sequences, more than 15% seen once. The clonotype comes from a young man who had mild COVID-19 (a few samples of this study predate the infection). Cell type and time point are not known. The gene calls are TRBV11-3 and TRBJ2-1; possibly TRBD1 for D (6 bases). Sequencing was carried out using PBMCs or a T cell subset sorted from them (not recorded which). CDR3 loop: CASRPRTDHEQFF. The CDR3 DNA is TGTGCCAGCAGACCCAGGACAGATCATGAGCAGTTCTTC.